This entry concerns a single TCR beta chain. The antigen this receptor binds is unknown. Base qualities are not provided; no much larger clone lies one nucleotide away. Other DNA sequences in this sample translate to the same CDR3. This entry comes from a study of blood T cell repertoires in COVID-19 (dated by TCRdb to 2019 to 2021). Context from the whole study: Samples covering the acute and convalescent phases of COVID-19 were provided by collaborators in the United States, Italy and Spain. The prospective study material was composed of cDNA or gDNA derived from T cells, B-cell-depleted T cells, or PBMCs. The dataset comprised deeply sampled blood TCRbeta repertoires from subjects exposed to, actively infected with, or recovered from COVID-19. The repertoires were released in a freely available public database meant as a resource for research on the immune response to SARS-CoV-2. The samples were drawn from the first 160 participants of the ongoing ImmuneRACE study and from 950 to 1,500 subjects provided by 6 global collaborators. Sample metadata almost always included a de-identified subject ID, COVID-19 status, age in years and sex. Where HLA class I and class II types were available, the types were taken from metadata supplied by the sample provider, not from assay-based typing.

Overall results and qualifications from the work: The amount of clinical and demographic metadata varied by source and participant and was provided uncurated.

The germline ends are 8 bases apart after V is trimmed by 1 base and J by 4 bases. From the cysteine through the phenylalanine, the CDR3 covers 13 amino acids. CDR3 DNA is the only sequence kept; it has 39 bases, read in frame from the first base. CDR1 and CDR2 (GTSNPN, SVGIG) derive from the germline V gene (reference sequence). Collaborating institutions collected whole blood in K2EDTA tubes following their own protocols. For TCRbeta analysis, collaborators shipped samples as frozen whole blood, isolated PBMCs, or DNA extracted from either of those sample types. The immunoSEQ Assay, a bias-controlled multiplex PCR, was used to amplify TCRbeta CDR3 regions from genomic DNA. In the paper's pipeline: The number of nucleated cells in each sample was estimated by amplification of reference gene primers within the assay. To quantify the absolute abundance of each unique TCRbeta CDR3 rearrangement, sequence reads were collapsed and filtered. For each sample, productive Simpson clonality was calculated by taking the square root of Simpson's diversity index across productive rearrangements. In TCRdb, the immuneACCESS table is reduced to in-frame sequences with V and J assigned. These tables do not hold every clone; where another copy was compared, an unresolved V gene accounts for under half, and the others remain unexplained. The V and J calls and clone size come from that table; D and trimming were worked out from the DNA. Within this sample are fewer than 500,000 clones, with roughly 86% of them counted one time only. Around 1.1% of the sample is taken by the ten largest.

Recombination connected TRBV30 to TRBJ1-5; tentative D gene TRBD1, with 5 bases matching. The source is a human donor with acute or convalescent COVID-19. The donor label of this sample is uncertain. Sequences were obtained from peripheral blood. CDR3 reads: CAWSGQLNQPQHF. The sequenced DNA is TGTGCCTGGAGTGGACAGCTTAATCAGCCCCAGCATTTT. The reference TRBV30 and TRBJ1-5 proteins fill in what lies around the CDR3, so the full variable domain reads SQTIHQWPATLVQPVGSPLSLECTVEGTSNPNLYWYRQAAGRGLQLLFYSVGIGQISSEVPQNLSASRPQDRQFILSSKKLLLSDSGFYLCAWSGQLNQPQHFGDGTRLSIL.